This T cell receptor beta chain was recorded in a study of T-cell reconstitution after alpha-beta-depleted transplantation in children. A TCRbeta library incorporating unique molecular identifiers was prepared. TCRdb fed the PCR reads into MiXCR, producing one record per CDR3 protein. The sample has hundreds of thousands of distinct CDR3 sequences; around a sixth are singletons. This clonotype was recorded at least ten times. CDR1 is MRHNA and CDR2 is SNTAGT in the germline V gene. The trim removed 5 bases at V and 10 bases at J, leaving 9 bases unmatched. This CDR3 has 14 residues. Here the sequenced sample was PBMCs from the stem cell graft donor, taken from the stem cell graft. The chain carries TRBV6-4 and TRBJ2-1, with 9 bases matching TRBD2. This receptor was obtained from a human donor who donated a stem cell graft to a child with acute myeloid leukemia. This CDR3 reads CASSRISGGREQFF. CDR3 nucleotides: TGTGCCAGCAGTCGGATTAGCGGGGGCCGGGAGCAGTTCTTC.